Below, 22 T cell receptor beta chains from the same sample are listed, as sequenced in a study of blood T cell repertoires in COVID-19. Here immunoSEQ multiplex PCR was the method, and the copy in TCRdb shows in-frame clones only, minus some. Of around 300,000 clones in the sample, 90% were seen once. The material sequenced was PBMCs or T cells enriched from blood (not recorded which). These receptor sequences come from a woman between 18 and 29 years old with acute COVID-19.

The J gene is TRBJ1-5, the V gene TRBV7-2, with a possible D match to TRBD1 (6 bases). In germline, CDR1 is SGHTA, CDR2 FQGNSA. CDR3 length: 16 residues. V was clipped by 7 bases and J by 2 bases, with 18 bases between them. This CDR3 is CASNLGGPAGNQPQHF. The CDR3, as DNA: TGTGCCAGCAACCTGGGGGGGCCAGCTGGCAATCAGCCCCAGCATTTT.

The chain's CDR3 is CASSDGRDSVEKLFF. In nucleotides, the CDR3 is TGTGCCAGCAGTGATGGCCGGGACAGCGTCGAAAAACTGTTTTTT. The rearrangement links TRBV6-1 to TRBJ1-4, with 7 positions matching TRBD1. The J segment lost 8 bases and the V segment lost 3 bases, leaving 9 bases of the junction unmatched. Germline-derived CDR1 and CDR2 are MNHNS and SASEGT. The CDR3 runs 15 residues.

The gene calls are TRBV5-1 and TRBJ1-4; TRBD1 aligns across 9 bases. Germline V CDR1 and CDR2: SGHRS, YFSETQ. The V segment lost 4 bases and the J segment 6 bases; nucleotides outside the gene matches: 7. The length of the CDR3 is 15 residues. CDR3 in DNA: TGCGCCAGCAGCGTAGGGACAGGGCGGTATGAAAAACTGTTTTTT. Encoded protein: CASSVGTGRYEKLFF.

The rearrangement joins TRBV28 to TRBJ2-1; 8 nucleotides align to TRBD2. The CDR3 covers 14 residues. The germline V gene has CDR1 MDHEN and CDR2 SYDVKM. V was pared by 2 bases and J by 9 bases, with 6 bases of the junction left unmatched. The CDR3 region is CASSLTAGGVEQFF. In DNA form, the CDR3 reads TGTGCCAGCAGTTTAACGGCGGGAGGTGTTGAGCAGTTCTTC. Looking up the rest from reference TRBV28 and TRBJ2-1 gives the full variable domain: DVKVTQSSRYLVKRTGEKVFLECVQDMDHENMFWYRQDPGLGLRLIYFSYDVKMKEKGDIPEGYSVSREKKERFSLILESASTNQTSMYLCASSLTAGGVEQFFGPGTRLTVL.

The chain joins TRBV15 to TRBJ1-4, with D maybe TRBD1 (5 bases). The CDR3 length is 13 residues. The V gene's germline CDR1 is LNHNV and CDR2 YYDKDF (reference sequence). Trimming took 2 bases from V and 8 from J, leaving 9 bases between them. In DNA, the CDR3 is TGTGCCACCAGCAGACAGGGAGGCGAAAAACTGTTTTTT. Its protein is CATSRQGGEKLFF. The full variable domain, with the rest looked up from reference TRBV15 and TRBJ1-4, is DAMVIQNPRYQVTQFGKPVTLSCSQTLNHNVMYWYQQKSSQAPKLLFHYYDKDFNNEADTPDNFQSRRPNTSFCFLDIRSPGLGDTAMYLCATSRQGGEKLFFGSGTQLSVL.

The chain links TRBV7-9 to TRBJ2-3; 12 bases align to TRBD1. V lost 4 bases, J lost 4 bases, and 6 bases stayed unmatched. CDR1 and CDR2 from the germline V gene are SEHNR and FQNEAQ (reference sequence). This CDR3 spans 16 amino acids. The CDR3 region has the DNA TGTGCCAGCAGCTCCCCGGGACAGGGGGCAGCAGATACGCAGTATTTT. This gives the protein CASSSPGQGAADTQYF. Full variable domain (remainder filled in from reference TRBV7-9 and TRBJ2-3): DTGVSQNPRHKITKRGQNVTFRCDPISEHNRLYWYRQTLGQGPEFLTYFQNEAQLEKSRLLSDRFSAERPKGSFSTLEIQRTEQGDSAMYLCASSSPGQGAADTQYFGPGTRLTVL.

Regarding this clone: One end of the junction fails to match germline, which may point to a read error. The gene calls are TRBV6-1 and TRBJ1-5; D not certain. The CDR3 spans 14 residues. Germline assignment: CDR1 MNHNS and CDR2 SASEGT. The CDR3 reads CASREGGTNQPQHF. The DNA of the CDR3 is TGTGCCAGCAGAGAAGGCGGCACCAATCAGCCCCAGCATTTT.

The chain combines TRBV7-9 with TRBJ1-2; no clear D. The CDR3 covers 15 residues. Germline V lookup: CDR1 SEHNR, CDR2 FQNEAQ (reference sequence). V was pared by 1 base and J by 6 bases, with 15 bases between. The DNA of the CDR3 is TGTGCCAGCAGCTTAGACATTGCAGTGTCACATGGCTACACCTTC. This encodes CASSLDIAVSHGYTF.

This chain joins TRBV9 and TRBJ2-7; 13 nucleotides line up with TRBD2. Germline V CDR1 and CDR2: SGDLS, YYNGEE. V lost 0 bases to trimming and J lost 3 bases; unmatched junction nucleotides: 3. The CDR3 contains 16 residues. This CDR3 is CASSVGGLAGIYEQYF. The CDR3, as DNA: TGTGCCAGCAGCGTAGGGGGACTAGCGGGGATCTACGAGCAGTACTTC.

This chain joins TRBV7-8 and TRBJ2-7; TRBD1 matches 9 bases. The length of the CDR3 is 17 residues. V was clipped by 0 bases and J by 3 bases; unmatched bases: 9. From germline, CDR1 is SGHVS and CDR2 FQNEAQ. CDR3: CASSLAPQGARGYEQYF. The DNA for the CDR3 is TGTGCCAGCAGCTTAGCACCACAGGGGGCGAGGGGCTACGAGCAGTACTTC.

Here the CDR3 DNA reads TGTGCCAGCAGCGTTTTAGCGGAAGATTTCAATGAGCAGTTCTTC. It yields the protein CASSVLAEDFNEQFF. The genes are TRBV9 and TRBJ2-1; D is perhaps TRBD2 (6 bases). The CDR3 runs to 15 residues. From germline, CDR1 is SGDLS and CDR2 YYNGEE. V was pared by 2 bases and J by 6 bases, with 15 bases between.

This chain links TRBV5-1 with TRBJ1-6, with D tentatively TRBD1 (6 bases). Trimming pared 4 bases from V and 6 bases from J, leaving 14 bases between. The CDR3 has 15 residues. Looked up from germline, CDR1 is SGHRS and CDR2 is YFSETQ. The CDR3 is CASSTQGFGNSPLHF. The CDR3 nucleotides read TGCGCCAGCAGCACCCAGGGGTTCGGTAATTCACCCCTCCACTTT.

This rearrangement joins TRBV7-2 to TRBJ1-3; weak D call: TRBD1 (6 bases). V dropped 1 base and J dropped 4 bases, with 14 bases sitting between them. This CDR3 comprises 16 residues. Germline CDR1 reads SGHTA; CDR2 reads FQGNSA. The CDR3 loop is CASSLVSPGVGNTIYF. The CDR3 DNA reads TGTGCCAGCAGCTTAGTGTCGCCAGGGGTGGGAAACACCATATATTTT.

About this clone: Compared with germline, one end of the junction differs, possibly owing to a read error. The chain recombines TRBV27 with TRBJ2-3, with 12 bases aligning to TRBD2. Germline CDR1 reads MNHEY; CDR2 reads SMNVEV (reference sequence). This CDR3 spans 16 amino acids. The CDR3 bases are TGTGCCAGCAGTTTAGTGACTAGCGGGAGCAGAGATACGCAGTATTTT. This sequence encodes CASSLVTSGSRDTQYF.

V is TRBV19 and J is TRBJ1-1; 9 bases are a match to TRBD1. The junction had 7 bases not matched to a gene; V was cut back by 6 bases and J by 5 bases. The CDR3 runs 14 residues. CDR1 LNHDA and CDR2 SQIVND come from the germline V gene (reference sequence). This CDR3 is CASRPTGGMTEAFF. For the CDR3, the DNA is TGTGCCAGTAGACCGACAGGGGGAATGACTGAAGCTTTCTTT.

The chain joins TRBV6-5 to TRBJ1-3; D is perhaps TRBD1 (6 bases). Looked up from germline, CDR1 is MNHEY and CDR2 is SVGAGI. CDR3 length equals 16 residues. Trimming pared 0 bases from V and 7 bases from J, leaving 16 bases between. CDR3 coding DNA: TGTGCCAGCAGTTACTCGAAGGCGACAGGAACGAACACCATATATTTT. This encodes CASSYSKATGTNTIYF.

This rearrangement joins TRBV5-1 to TRBJ1-3; the D is unclear. The germline gives CDR1 SGHRS, CDR2 YFSETQ. Trimming left V 2 bases short and J 4 bases short, with 4 bases between. This CDR3 is built from 12 residues. CDR3 nucleotide sequence: TGCGCCAGCAGCTTCCCAGGAAACACCATATATTTT. Its translation: CASSFPGNTIYF.

This chain uses TRBV3-1 (or the pseudogene TRBV3-2) with TRBJ2-7; the D gene is possibly TRBD2 (6 bases). CDR1 is LGHDT and CDR2 is YNNKEL in the germline V gene (reference sequence). The CDR3 consists of 18 residues. Between the trimmed V and J ends, which lost 1 base and 6 bases, there was a span of 25 bases. DNA of the CDR3: TGTGCCAGCAGCCAAGGTCTGTTGGGGGACTCGGCATGGGTCGAGCAGTACTTC. It yields the protein CASSQGLLGDSAWVEQYF.

The CDR3 DNA sequence: TGCAGTGCGAGTTACGGGAAGAACACTGAAGCTTTCTTT. It encodes CSASYGKNTEAFF. The chain joins TRBV20-1 to TRBJ1-1; D remains unclear. CDR1 is DFQATT, CDR2 SNEGSKA, per germline (reference sequence). This CDR3 spans 13 amino acids. Deletions cut 6 bases from V and 1 base from J, with 12 bases between.

The table lists this clone with a count of one. This sequence joins TRBV2 and TRBJ2-3, with 10 bases lining up with TRBD1. V lost 10 bases to trimming and J lost 2 bases; unmatched junction nucleotides: 9. Germline assignment: CDR1 SNHLY and CDR2 FYNNEI. The CDR3 spans 15 residues. The CDR3 protein is CANSRQGAPTDTQYF. Written as DNA, the CDR3 is TGTGCCAACTCTCGACAGGGGGCCCCCACAGATACGCAGTATTTT.

This clone has only a few counts. This chain links TRBV19 with TRBJ2-3; 9 bases map to TRBD2. CDR3 length: 21 residues. Germline V gives CDR1 LNHDA, CDR2 SQIVND (reference sequence). V lost 3 bases, J lost 1 base, and 20 bases stayed unmatched. DNA of the CDR3: TGTGCCAGTAGTATCTCCTGGGAATTAGCGGGAGAGAGGTTCCGCACAGATACGCAGTATTTT. Protein product: CASSISWELAGERFRTDTQYF.

This chain joins TRBV4-2 and TRBJ1-2; 8 bases line up with TRBD1. This CDR3 region has 15 residues. Germline loops: CDR1 LGHNA, CDR2 YNFKEQ. V shed 3 bases, J shed 4 bases, and the junction held 7 bases outside the gene matches. The CDR3 DNA reads as TGTGCCAGCAGCCAGGGGGACAGGCCTTTCTATGGCTACACCTTC. It encodes CASSQGDRPFYGYTF.